The rows below give T cell receptor beta chains drawn from one sample of a study of blood T cell repertoires in COVID-19. The method was immunoSEQ multiplex PCR; TCRdb's version includes in-frame clones alone and lacks a portion of them. This repertoire shows 150,000 to 200,000 clones, 86% found once; its top ten account for more than 0.75%. The sequencing sample was made of peripheral blood. These receptors were taken from a man aged 18-30 years with acute or convalescent COVID-19. The CDR3 runs from the conserved cysteine through the conserved F or W. A D gene is named only where the DNA matches it firmly. Clone sizes are given selectively: once, few, many, or a class where the clone is expanded.

J: TRBJ1-5
V: TRBV12-3/TRBV12-4
size: NA
length: 12
D: NA
CDR3: CASRQGGQPQHF
DNA: TGTGCCAGCAGGCAGGGAGGTCAGCCCCAGCATTTT

J: TRBJ1-1
V: TRBV18
size: NA
length: 15
D: TRBD1
CDR3: CASSKQGGMNTEAFF
DNA: TGTGCCAGCTCTAAACAGGGGGGAATGAACACTGAAGCTTTCTTT

J: TRBJ2-5
V: TRBV21-1
size: NA
length: 16
D: NA
CDR3: CASSDFSGGNQETQYF
DNA: TGTGCCAGCAGCGACTTTAGCGGGGGGAACCAAGAGACCCAGTACTTC

J: TRBJ2-6
V: TRBV25-1
size: NA
length: 16
D: NA
CDR3: CASSNPGFSGANVLTF
DNA: TGTGCCAGCAGTAACCCGGGATTCTCTGGGGCCAACGTCCTGACTTTC

J: TRBJ1-2
V: TRBV6-1
size: NA
length: 13
D: NA
CDR3: CASSDHRVYGYTF
DNA: TGTGCCAGCAGTGACCACAGGGTTTATGGCTACACCTTC

J: TRBJ1-1
V: TRBV19
size: NA
length: 14
D: TRBD1
CDR3: CASSLRPGQGKAFF
DNA: TGTGCCAGTAGTCTCCGCCCCGGACAGGGCAAAGCTTTCTTT

J: TRBJ1-5
V: TRBV6-5
size: NA
length: 14
D: NA
CDR3: CASSQGISNQPQHF
DNA: TGTGCCAGCAGCCAGGGAATTAGCAATCAGCCCCAGCATTTT

J: TRBJ2-3
V: TRBV19
size: NA
length: 16
D: TRBD1
CDR3: CASSTWTGGAGDTQYF
DNA: TGTGCCAGTAGTACGTGGACAGGGGGCGCGGGAGATACGCAGTATTTT

J: TRBJ1-1
V: TRBV18
size: NA
length: 15
D: TRBD1
CDR3: CASSSSTGLNTEAFF
DNA: TGTGCCAGCTCATCTTCGACAGGGCTGAACACTGAAGCTTTCTTT

J: TRBJ2-1
V: TRBV7-2
size: NA
length: 14
D: NA
CDR3: CASSFTGNYNEQFF
DNA: TGTGCCAGCAGCTTTACGGGGAACTACAATGAGCAGTTCTTC

J: TRBJ1-3
V: TRBV4-1
size: once
length: 16
D: NA
CDR3: CASSQELRQFRNTIYF
DNA: TGCGCCAGCAGCCAAGAGCTCCGACAGTTCAGAAACACCATATATTTT

J: TRBJ1-1
V: TRBV19
size: NA
length: 13
D: NA
CDR3: CASSRGGNTEAFF
DNA: TGTGCCAGTAGTAGGGGGGGGAACACTGAAGCTTTCTTT

J: TRBJ1-2
V: TRBV18
size: NA
length: 16
D: NA
CDR3: CASSPRRGREGYGYTF
DNA: TGTGCCAGCTCACCACGTAGGGGCCGGGAGGGCTATGGCTACACCTTC

J: TRBJ1-1
V: TRBV5-1
size: NA
length: 17
D: NA
CDR3: CASSLVRGAGANTEAFF
DNA: TGCGCCAGCAGCTTGGTCCGTGGGGCAGGGGCGAACACTGAAGCTTTCTTT

J: TRBJ2-3
V: TRBV5-1
size: NA
length: 18
D: TRBD2
CDR3: CASSLRLAGGRSTDTQYF
DNA: TGCGCCAGCAGCCTGAGACTAGCGGGGGGTCGTAGCACAGATACGCAGTATTTT

J: TRBJ1-2
V: TRBV2
size: NA
length: 14
D: TRBD1
CDR3: CASIATGGNYGYTF
DNA: TGTGCCAGCATTGCGACAGGGGGGAACTATGGCTACACCTTC

J: TRBJ2-1
V: TRBV11-2
size: NA
length: 15
D: TRBD2
CDR3: CASSLSSGTTNEQFF
DNA: TGTGCCAGCAGCTTATCGTCCGGGACTACCAATGAGCAGTTCTTC

J: TRBJ1-5
V: TRBV30
size: few
length: 15
D: NA
CDR3: CAWSLGTFSNQPQHF
DNA: TGTGCCTGGAGTCTAGGGACATTTAGCAATCAGCCCCAGCATTTT

J: TRBJ1-1
V: TRBV3-1/TRBV3-2
size: NA
length: 14
D: NA
CDR3: CASSQLGGNTEAFF
DNA: TGTGCCAGCAGCCAACTTGGAGGGAACACTGAAGCTTTCTTT

J: TRBJ1-3
V: TRBV19
size: NA
length: 15
D: NA
CDR3: CASSILTGSGNTIYF
DNA: TGTGCCAGTAGTATCCTGACAGGCTCTGGAAACACCATATATTTT

J: TRBJ2-3
V: TRBV3-1/TRBV3-2
size: NA
length: 15
D: TRBD1
CDR3: CASSQPDRGPDTQYF
DNA: TGTGCCAGCAGCCAACCGGACAGGGGCCCAGATACGCAGTATTTT

J: TRBJ1-3
V: TRBV30
size: NA
length: 13
D: NA
CDR3: CAWSQGSGNTIYF
DNA: TGTGCCTGGAGTCAGGGATCCGGAAACACCATATATTTT

J: TRBJ1-3
V: TRBV28
size: once
length: 15
D: NA
CDR3: CASSPRRAGGNTIYF
DNA: TGTGCCAGCAGTCCAAGGCGGGCCGGCGGAAACACCATATATTTT